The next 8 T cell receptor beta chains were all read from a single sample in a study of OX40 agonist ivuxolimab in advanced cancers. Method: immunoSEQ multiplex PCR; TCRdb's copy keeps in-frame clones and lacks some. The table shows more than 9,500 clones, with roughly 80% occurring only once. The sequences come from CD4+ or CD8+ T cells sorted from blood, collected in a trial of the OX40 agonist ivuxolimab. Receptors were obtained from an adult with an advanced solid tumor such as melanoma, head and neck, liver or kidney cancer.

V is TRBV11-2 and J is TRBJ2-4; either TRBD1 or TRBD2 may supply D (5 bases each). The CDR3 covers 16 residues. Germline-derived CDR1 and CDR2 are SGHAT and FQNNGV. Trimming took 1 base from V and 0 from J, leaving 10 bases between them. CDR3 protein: CASSLVGDLAKNIQYF. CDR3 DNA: TGTGCCAGCAGCTTAGTGGGGGATCTAGCCAAAAACATTCAGTACTTC.

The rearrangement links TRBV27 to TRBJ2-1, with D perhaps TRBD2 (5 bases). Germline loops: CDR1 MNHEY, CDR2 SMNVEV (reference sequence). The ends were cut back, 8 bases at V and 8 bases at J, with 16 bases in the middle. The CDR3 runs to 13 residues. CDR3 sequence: CASGLDWKYEQFF. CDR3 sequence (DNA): TGTGCCAGCGGGTTGGACTGGAAATATGAGCAGTTCTTC.

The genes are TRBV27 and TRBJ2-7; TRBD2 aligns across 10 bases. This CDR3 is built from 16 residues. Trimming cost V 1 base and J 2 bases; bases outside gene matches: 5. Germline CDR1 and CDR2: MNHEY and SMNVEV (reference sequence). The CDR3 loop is CASSLLGAGGPYEQYV. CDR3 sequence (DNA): TGTGCCAGCAGTTTATTAGGAGCGGGAGGGCCCTACGAGCAGTACGTC.

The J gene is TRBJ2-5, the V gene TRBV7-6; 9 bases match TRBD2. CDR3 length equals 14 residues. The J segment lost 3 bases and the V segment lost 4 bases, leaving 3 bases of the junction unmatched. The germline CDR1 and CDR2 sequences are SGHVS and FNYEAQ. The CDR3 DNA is TGTGCCAGCAGCTGGGGACTAGCTGAAGAGACCCAGTACTTC. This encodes CASSWGLAEETQYF.

The CDR3 here is CASTPDRARNQPQHF. As DNA, the CDR3 is TGTGCCAGCACCCCCGACAGGGCACGGAATCAGCCCCAGCATTTT. The genes are TRBV27 and TRBJ1-5, with TRBD1 matching over 7 bases. CDR3 length: 15 residues. Germline V gives CDR1 MNHEY, CDR2 SMNVEV (reference sequence). The V and J ends lost 7 bases and 4 bases, in that order; junction bases with no gene match: 10.

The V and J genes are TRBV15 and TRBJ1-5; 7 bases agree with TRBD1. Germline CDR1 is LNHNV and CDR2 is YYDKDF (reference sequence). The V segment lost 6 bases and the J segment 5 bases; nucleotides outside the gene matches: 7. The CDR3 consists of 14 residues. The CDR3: CATSKRQGHQPQHF. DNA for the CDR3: TGTGCCACCAGTAAGAGACAGGGTCATCAGCCCCAGCATTTT.

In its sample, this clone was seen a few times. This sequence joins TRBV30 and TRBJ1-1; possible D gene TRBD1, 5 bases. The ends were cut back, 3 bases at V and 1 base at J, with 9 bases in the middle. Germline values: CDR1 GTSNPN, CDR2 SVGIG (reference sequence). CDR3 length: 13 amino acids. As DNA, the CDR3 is TGTGCCTGGAGCGTGGGACCGAACACTGAAGCTTTCTTT. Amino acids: CAWSVGPNTEAFF.

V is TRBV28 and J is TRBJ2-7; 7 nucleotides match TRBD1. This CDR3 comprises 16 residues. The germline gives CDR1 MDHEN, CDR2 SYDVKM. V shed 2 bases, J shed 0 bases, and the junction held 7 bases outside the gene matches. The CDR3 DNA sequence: TGTGCCAGCAGTTTACCAGGGGGTTCAAGCTCCTACGAGCAGTACTTC. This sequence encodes CASSLPGGSSSYEQYF.